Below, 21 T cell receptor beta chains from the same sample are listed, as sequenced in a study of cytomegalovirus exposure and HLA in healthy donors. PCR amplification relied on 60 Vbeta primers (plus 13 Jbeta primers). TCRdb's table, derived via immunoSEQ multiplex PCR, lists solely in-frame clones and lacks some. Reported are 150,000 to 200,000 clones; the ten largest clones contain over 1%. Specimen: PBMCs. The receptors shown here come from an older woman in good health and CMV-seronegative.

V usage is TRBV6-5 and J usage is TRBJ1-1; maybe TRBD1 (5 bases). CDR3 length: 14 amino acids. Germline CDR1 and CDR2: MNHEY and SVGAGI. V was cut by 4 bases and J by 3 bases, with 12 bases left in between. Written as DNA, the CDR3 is TGTGCCAGCAGTTTGGGGGGAGGGGACACTGAAGCTTTCTTT. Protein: CASSLGGGDTEAFF.

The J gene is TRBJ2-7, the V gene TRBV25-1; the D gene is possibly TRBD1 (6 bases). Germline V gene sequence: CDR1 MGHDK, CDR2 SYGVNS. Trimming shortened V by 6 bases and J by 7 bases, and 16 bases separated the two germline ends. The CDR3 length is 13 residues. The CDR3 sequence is CASSPSGVREQYF. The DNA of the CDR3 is TGTGCCAGCAGCCCTTCAGGGGTTAGGGAGCAGTACTTC.

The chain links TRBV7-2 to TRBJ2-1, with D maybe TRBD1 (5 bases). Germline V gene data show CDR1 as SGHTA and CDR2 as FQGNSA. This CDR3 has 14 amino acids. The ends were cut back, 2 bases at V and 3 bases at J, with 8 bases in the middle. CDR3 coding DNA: TGTGCCAGCAGCTTAAGCAGGGACTACAATGAGCAGTTCTTC. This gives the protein CASSLSRDYNEQFF. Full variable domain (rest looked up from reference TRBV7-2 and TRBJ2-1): GAGVSQSPSNKVTEKGKDVELRCDPISGHTALYWYRQSLGQGLEFLIYFQGNSAPDKSGLPSDRFSAERTGGSVSTLTIQRTQQEDSAVYLCASSLSRDYNEQFFGPGTRLTVL.

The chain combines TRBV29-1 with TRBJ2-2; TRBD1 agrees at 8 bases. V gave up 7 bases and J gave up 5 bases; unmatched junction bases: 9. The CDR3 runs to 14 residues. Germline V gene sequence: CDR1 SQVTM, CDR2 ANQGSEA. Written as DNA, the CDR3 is TGCAGCGGAAGGTGGGGACAGGAAACCGGGGAGCTGTTTTTT. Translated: CSGRWGQETGELFF.

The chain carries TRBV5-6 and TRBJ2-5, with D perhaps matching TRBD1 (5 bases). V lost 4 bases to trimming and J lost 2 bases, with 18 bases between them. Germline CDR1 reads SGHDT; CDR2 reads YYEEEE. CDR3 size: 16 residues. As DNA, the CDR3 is TGTGCCAGCAGCACCGCGGCCGTAAAGGGGCAAGAGACCCAGTACTTC. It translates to CASSTAAVKGQETQYF. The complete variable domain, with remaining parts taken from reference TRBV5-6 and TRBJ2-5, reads DAGVTQSPTHLIKTRGQQVTLRCSPKSGHDTVSWYQQALGQGPQFIFQYYEEEERQRGNFPDRFSGHQFPNYSSELNVNALLLGDSALYLCASSTAAVKGQETQYFGPGTRLLVL.

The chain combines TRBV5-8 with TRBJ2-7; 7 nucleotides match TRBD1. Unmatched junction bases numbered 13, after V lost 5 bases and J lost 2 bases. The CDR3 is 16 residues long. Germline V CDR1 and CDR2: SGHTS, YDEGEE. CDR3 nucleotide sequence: TGTGCCAGCAGAACTAAAGGGACAGTTAATACCTACGAGCAGTACTTC. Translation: CASRTKGTVNTYEQYF. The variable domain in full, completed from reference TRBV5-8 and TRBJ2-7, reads EAGVTQSPTHLIKTRGQQATLRCSPISGHTSVYWYQQALGLGLQFLLWYDEGEERNRGNFPPRFSGRQFPNYSSELNVNALELEDSALYLCASRTKGTVNTYEQYFGPGTRLTVT.

In nucleotides, the CDR3 is TGTGCCAGCAGCGTAGATTTGGCAGGTCGGTTCGTTATAGACAATGAGCAGTTCTTC. It encodes CASSVDLAGRFVIDNEQFF. V and J are TRBV9 and TRBJ2-1; D uncertain. In germline, CDR1 is SGDLS, CDR2 YYNGEE. The CDR3 has 19 amino acids. V was pared by 0 bases and J by 5 bases, with 24 bases between.

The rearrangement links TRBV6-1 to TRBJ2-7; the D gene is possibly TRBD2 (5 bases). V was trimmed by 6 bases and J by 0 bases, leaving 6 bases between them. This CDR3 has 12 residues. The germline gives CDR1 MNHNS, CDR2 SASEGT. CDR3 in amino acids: CASRDFSYEQYF. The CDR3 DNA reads TGTGCCAGCAGGGACTTCTCCTACGAGCAGTACTTC.

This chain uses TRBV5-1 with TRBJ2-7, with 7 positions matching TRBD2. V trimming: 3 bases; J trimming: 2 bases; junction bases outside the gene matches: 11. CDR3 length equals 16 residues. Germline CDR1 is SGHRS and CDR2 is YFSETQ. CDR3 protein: CASSSSTGTTAYEQYF. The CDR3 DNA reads TGCGCCAGCAGCTCCTCTACCGGGACTACCGCCTACGAGCAGTACTTC.

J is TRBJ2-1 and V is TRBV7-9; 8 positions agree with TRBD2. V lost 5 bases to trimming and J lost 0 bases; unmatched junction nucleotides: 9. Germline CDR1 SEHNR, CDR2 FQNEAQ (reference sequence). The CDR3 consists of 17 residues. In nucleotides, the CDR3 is TGTGCCAGCAGCCCCCGGGAGGGGCCGAGCTCCTACAATGAGCAGTTCTTC. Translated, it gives CASSPREGPSSYNEQFF.

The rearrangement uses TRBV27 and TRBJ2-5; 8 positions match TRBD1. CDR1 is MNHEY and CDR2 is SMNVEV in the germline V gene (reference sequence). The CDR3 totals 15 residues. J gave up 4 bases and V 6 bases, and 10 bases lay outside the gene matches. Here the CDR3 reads CASSPQGVGRETQYF. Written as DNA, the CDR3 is TGTGCCAGCAGCCCACAGGGGGTCGGTCGAGAGACCCAGTACTTC.

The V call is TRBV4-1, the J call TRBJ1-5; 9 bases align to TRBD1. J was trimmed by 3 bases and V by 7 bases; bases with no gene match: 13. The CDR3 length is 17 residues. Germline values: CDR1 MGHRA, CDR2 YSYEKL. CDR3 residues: CASKPGVGQGNNQPQHF. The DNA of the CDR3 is TGCGCCAGCAAACCCGGGGTGGGACAGGGTAACAATCAGCCCCAGCATTTT.

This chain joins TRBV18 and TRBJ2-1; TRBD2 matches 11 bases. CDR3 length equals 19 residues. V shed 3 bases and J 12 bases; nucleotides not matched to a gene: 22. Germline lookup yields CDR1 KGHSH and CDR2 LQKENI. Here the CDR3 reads CASSPDRVRLAGGLVGQFF. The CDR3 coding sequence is TGTGCCAGCTCACCGGACAGGGTAAGGCTAGCGGGAGGACTCGTCGGGCAGTTCTTC.

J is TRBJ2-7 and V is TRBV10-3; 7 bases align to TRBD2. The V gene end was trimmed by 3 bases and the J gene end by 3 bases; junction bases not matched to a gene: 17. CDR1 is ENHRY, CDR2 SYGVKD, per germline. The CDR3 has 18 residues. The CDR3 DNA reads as TGTGCCATCAGTGATTACATCCATGGTACGGGACTAAACTACGAGCAGTACTTC. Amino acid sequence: CAISDYIHGTGLNYEQYF.

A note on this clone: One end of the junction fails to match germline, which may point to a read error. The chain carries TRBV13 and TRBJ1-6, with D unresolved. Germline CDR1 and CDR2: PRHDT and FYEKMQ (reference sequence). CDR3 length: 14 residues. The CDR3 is CASSLVRDNSPLRF. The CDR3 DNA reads TGTGCCAGCAGCTTAGTGAGAGACAATTCACCCCTCCGCTTT.

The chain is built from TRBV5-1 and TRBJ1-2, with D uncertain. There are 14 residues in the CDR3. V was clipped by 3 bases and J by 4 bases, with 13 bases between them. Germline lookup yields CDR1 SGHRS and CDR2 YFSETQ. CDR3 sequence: CASSSGGEGYGYTF. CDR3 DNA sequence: TGCGCCAGCAGCTCGGGCGGTGAGGGCTATGGCTACACCTTC.

Here the CDR3 DNA reads TGTGCCAGCAGCTTAGGTCAGGGGAACAATGAGCAGTTCTTC. Amino acid sequence: CASSLGQGNNEQFF. The rearrangement uses TRBV7-9 and TRBJ2-1; the D gene is possibly TRBD1 (6 bases). Germline CDR1 reads SEHNR; CDR2 reads FQNEAQ (reference sequence). With 1 base removed from V and 5 bases from J, the gap between germline ends came to 9 bases. The CDR3 is made up of 14 amino acids.

This chain's CDR3 is CASSPPHSGGNEQFF. The CDR3 DNA reads TGTGCCAGCAGCCCCCCTCATTCCGGTGGCAATGAGCAGTTCTTC. The chain has TRBV7-6 and TRBJ2-1; D remains unclear. Trimming left V 5 bases short and J 6 bases short, with 17 bases between. Germline assignment: CDR1 SGHVS and CDR2 FNYEAQ. There are 15 residues in the CDR3.

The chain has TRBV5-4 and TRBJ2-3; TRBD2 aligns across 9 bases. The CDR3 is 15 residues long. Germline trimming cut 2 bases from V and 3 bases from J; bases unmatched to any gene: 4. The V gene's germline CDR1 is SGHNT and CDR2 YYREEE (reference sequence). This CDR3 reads CASSFGGGATDTQYF. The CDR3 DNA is TGTGCCAGCAGCTTCGGCGGGGGGGCGACAGATACGCAGTATTTT.

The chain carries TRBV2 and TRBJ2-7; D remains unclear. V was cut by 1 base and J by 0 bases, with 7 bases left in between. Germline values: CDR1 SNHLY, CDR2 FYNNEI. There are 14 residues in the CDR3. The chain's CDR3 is CASSEDYFSYEQYF. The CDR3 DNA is TGTGCCAGCAGTGAAGACTATTTCTCCTACGAGCAGTACTTC.

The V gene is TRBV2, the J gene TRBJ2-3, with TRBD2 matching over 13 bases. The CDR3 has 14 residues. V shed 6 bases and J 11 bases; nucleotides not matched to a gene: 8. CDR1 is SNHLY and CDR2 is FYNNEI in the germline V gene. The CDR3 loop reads CASRRLAGGAEQYF. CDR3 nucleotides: TGTGCCAGCAGAAGACTAGCGGGGGGCGCGGAGCAGTATTTT.